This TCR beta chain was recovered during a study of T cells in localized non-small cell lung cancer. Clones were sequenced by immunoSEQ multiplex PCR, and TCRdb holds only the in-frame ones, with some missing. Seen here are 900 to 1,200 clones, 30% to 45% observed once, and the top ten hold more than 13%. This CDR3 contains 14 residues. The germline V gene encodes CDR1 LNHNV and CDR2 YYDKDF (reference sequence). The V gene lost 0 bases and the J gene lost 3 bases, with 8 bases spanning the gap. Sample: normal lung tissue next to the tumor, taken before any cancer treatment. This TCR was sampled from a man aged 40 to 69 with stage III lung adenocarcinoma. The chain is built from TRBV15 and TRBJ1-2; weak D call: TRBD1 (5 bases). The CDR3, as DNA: TGTGCCACCAGCAGAGAGGGGCTGGACTATGGCTACACCTTC. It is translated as CATSREGLDYGYTF. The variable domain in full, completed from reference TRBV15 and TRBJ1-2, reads DAMVIQNPRYQVTQFGKPVTLSCSQTLNHNVMYWYQQKSSQAPKLLFHYYDKDFNNEADTPDNFQSRRPNTSFCFLDIRSPGLGDTAMYLCATSREGLDYGYTFGSGTRLTVV.